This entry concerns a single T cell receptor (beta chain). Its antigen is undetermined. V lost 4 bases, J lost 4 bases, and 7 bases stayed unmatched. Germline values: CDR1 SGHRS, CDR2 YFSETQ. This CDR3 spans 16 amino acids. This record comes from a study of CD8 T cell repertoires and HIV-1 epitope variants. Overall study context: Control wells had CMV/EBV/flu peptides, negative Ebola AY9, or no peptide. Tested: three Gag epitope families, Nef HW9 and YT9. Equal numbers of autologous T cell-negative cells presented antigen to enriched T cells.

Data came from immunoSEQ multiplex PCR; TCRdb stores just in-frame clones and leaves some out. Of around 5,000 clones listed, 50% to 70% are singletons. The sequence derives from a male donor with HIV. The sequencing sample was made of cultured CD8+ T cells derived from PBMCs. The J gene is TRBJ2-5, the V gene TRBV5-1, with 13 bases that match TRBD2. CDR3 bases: TGCGCCAGCAGCCATAAGACTAGCGGGGGGACAGAGACCCAGTACTTC. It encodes CASSHKTSGGTETQYF.